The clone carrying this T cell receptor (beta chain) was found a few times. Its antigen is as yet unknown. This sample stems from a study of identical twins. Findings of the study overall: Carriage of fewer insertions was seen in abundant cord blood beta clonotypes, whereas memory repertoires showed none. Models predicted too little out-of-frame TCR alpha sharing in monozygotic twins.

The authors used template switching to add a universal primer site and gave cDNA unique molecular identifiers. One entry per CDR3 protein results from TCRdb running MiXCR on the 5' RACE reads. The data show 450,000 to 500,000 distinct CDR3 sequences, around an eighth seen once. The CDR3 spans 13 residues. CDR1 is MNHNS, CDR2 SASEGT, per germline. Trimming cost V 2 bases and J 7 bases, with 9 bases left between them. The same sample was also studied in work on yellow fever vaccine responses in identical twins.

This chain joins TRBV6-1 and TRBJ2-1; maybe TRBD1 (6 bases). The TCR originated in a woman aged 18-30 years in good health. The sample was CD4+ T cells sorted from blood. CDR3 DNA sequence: TGTGCCAGCAGTGAAAACAGGGTAAATGAGCAGTTCTTC. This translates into CASSENRVNEQFF.